The rows below give T cell receptor beta chains drawn from one sample of a study of cytomegalovirus exposure and HLA in healthy donors. Clones were read by immunoSEQ multiplex PCR, and TCRdb kept only the in-frame ones, dropping some. This table has under 150,000 clones, 80% appearing once. The sequencing input was PBMCs. The receptor source for this set is a woman between 35 and 50 years old in good health and CMV-seronegative. CDR3s leave out the opening cysteine and the closing phenylalanine or tryptophan.

V gene: TRBV5-4; CDR3 length: 14; CDR3 protein: ASSERQGARTYEQY
V gene: TRBV10-3; CDR3 length: 13; CDR3 protein: AISVGTSGVREQF
V gene: TRBV6-5; CDR3 length: 12; CDR3 protein: ASTTGGTNEKLF
V gene: TRBV10-3; CDR3 length: 12; CDR3 protein: AISGGLERNIQY
V gene: TRBV4-3; CDR3 length: 14; CDR3 protein: ASSQETGAGANVLT
V gene: TRBV9; CDR3 length: 13; CDR3 protein: ASSVGGGRTGELF
V gene: TRBV29-1; CDR3 length: 13; CDR3 protein: SVEDSREPAAGYT
V gene: TRBV16; CDR3 length: 13; CDR3 protein: ASSQMSVSGNTIY
V gene: TRBV19; CDR3 length: 14; CDR3 protein: ASNGPTGGLNTEAF
V gene: TRBV7-9; CDR3 length: 14; CDR3 protein: ASKRGGQENLETQY
V gene: TRBV16; CDR3 length: 13; CDR3 protein: ASSEGPTGANVLT
V gene: TRBV7-9; CDR3 length: 10; CDR3 protein: ASSAGVAPQH
V gene: TRBV6-6; CDR3 length: 11; CDR3 protein: ASSVNSNQPQH
V gene: TRBV4-1; CDR3 length: 12; CDR3 protein: ASSQAGTRETQY
V gene: TRBV7-2; CDR3 length: 14; CDR3 protein: ASSFFGGNGDSPLH
V gene: TRBV28; CDR3 length: 14; CDR3 protein: ASSLPPGLAYNEQF
V gene: TRBV19; CDR3 length: 10; CDR3 protein: ASLERDTEAF
V gene: TRBV5-1; CDR3 length: 12; CDR3 protein: ASSLDGTRYEQY
V gene: TRBV2; CDR3 length: 9; CDR3 protein: ASQVEWTQY
V gene: TRBV6-6; CDR3 length: 14; CDR3 protein: ASSKKQENYNSPLH
V gene: TRBV5-5; CDR3 length: 13; CDR3 protein: ASSLTDDSGNTIY
V gene: TRBV9; CDR3 length: 12; CDR3 protein: ASSVGGSTDTQY
V gene: TRBV7-2; CDR3 length: 12; CDR3 protein: ASSPQLNTGELF
V gene: TRBV19; CDR3 length: 13; CDR3 protein: ASSIAGGRVETQY
V gene: TRBV2; CDR3 length: 11; CDR3 protein: ASSRGGTYEQY
V gene: TRBV4-3; CDR3 length: 14; CDR3 protein: ASSQDWPGLGNTIY
V gene: TRBV7-9; CDR3 length: 10; CDR3 protein: ASGQNRGEQY
V gene: TRBV29-1; CDR3 length: 11; CDR3 protein: SVVEVRGYGYT
V gene: TRBV21-1; CDR3 length: 15; CDR3 protein: ASSKARLGSYNSPLH
V gene: TRBV10-3; CDR3 length: 14; CDR3 protein: AISEQNPGGGSPLH
V gene: TRBV6-5; CDR3 length: 11; CDR3 protein: ASNRGGGDTIY
V gene: TRBV5-1; CDR3 length: 14; CDR3 protein: ASRGHGGGTGNTIY
V gene: TRBV29-1; CDR3 length: 10; CDR3 protein: SVDEAGGLQY
V gene: TRBV18; CDR3 length: 12; CDR3 protein: ASSPGLAQDEQF
V gene: TRBV7-2; CDR3 length: 12; CDR3 protein: ASSTWDRGREQY
V gene: TRBV29-1; CDR3 length: 10; CDR3 protein: SVEGQAPTQY
V gene: TRBV2; CDR3 length: 12; CDR3 protein: ASSGTTGYQPQH
V gene: TRBV5-1; CDR3 length: 13; CDR3 protein: ASSLGLTGGTEAF
V gene: TRBV29-1; CDR3 length: 10; CDR3 protein: SVENGQGPQH
V gene: TRBV5-1; CDR3 length: 13; CDR3 protein: ASSLDGRGTGELF
V gene: TRBV5-4; CDR3 length: 11; CDR3 protein: ASSSANYNEQF
V gene: TRBV6-1; CDR3 length: 12; CDR3 protein: ASSERSGGDPSY
V gene: TRBV7-9; CDR3 length: 12; CDR3 protein: ASSSQGGNEKLF
V gene: TRBV7-6; CDR3 length: 13; CDR3 protein: ASSLARPRGTEAF
V gene: TRBV7-2; CDR3 length: 13; CDR3 protein: ASSPRGRGSYEQY
V gene: TRBV27; CDR3 length: 13; CDR3 protein: ASSLGLAQRYEQY
V gene: TRBV4-3; CDR3 length: 13; CDR3 protein: ASSQGGTNNSPLH
V gene: TRBV6-5; CDR3 length: 12; CDR3 protein: ASVVGTGRGEQY
V gene: TRBV6-5; CDR3 length: 11; CDR3 protein: ASSTGAYGEAF
V gene: TRBV5-1; CDR3 length: 10; CDR3 protein: ASSGDRGTQY
V gene: TRBV25-1; CDR3 length: 12; CDR3 protein: ASTPLGGKGAQY
V gene: TRBV7-3; CDR3 length: 17; CDR3 protein: ASSPRRRDRGLGANVLT
V gene: TRBV7-2; CDR3 length: 12; CDR3 protein: ASSPTPTYQPQH
V gene: TRBV7-2; CDR3 length: 11; CDR3 protein: ASSRDQAGTQY
V gene: TRBV4-2; CDR3 length: 16; CDR3 protein: ASSQDGLAGGITDTQY
V gene: TRBV4-3; CDR3 length: 13; CDR3 protein: ASSPGLAGVYEQF
V gene: TRBV5-1; CDR3 length: 13; CDR3 protein: ASALGTSGGYEQY